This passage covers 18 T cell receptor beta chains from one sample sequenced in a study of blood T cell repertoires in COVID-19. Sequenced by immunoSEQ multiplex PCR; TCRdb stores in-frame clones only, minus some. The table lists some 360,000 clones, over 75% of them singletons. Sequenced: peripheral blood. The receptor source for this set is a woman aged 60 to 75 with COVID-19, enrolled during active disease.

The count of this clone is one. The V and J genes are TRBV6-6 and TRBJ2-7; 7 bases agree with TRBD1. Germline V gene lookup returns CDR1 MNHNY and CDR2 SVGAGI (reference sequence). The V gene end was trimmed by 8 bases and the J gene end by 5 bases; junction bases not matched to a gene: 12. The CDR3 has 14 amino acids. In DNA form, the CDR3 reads TGTGCCAGCCACGGTAAGGGGGCTCGCCACGAGCAGTACTTC. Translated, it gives CASHGKGARHEQYF.

CDR3 sequence reads: CSVDSYEAFF. The CDR3 DNA reads as TGCAGCGTTGACAGTTATGAAGCTTTCTTT. The chain joins TRBV29-1 to TRBJ1-1; the D is unclear. The V gene's germline CDR1 is SQVTM and CDR2 ANQGSEA. The CDR3 consists of 10 residues. Trimming took 3 bases from V and 7 from J, leaving 6 bases between them.

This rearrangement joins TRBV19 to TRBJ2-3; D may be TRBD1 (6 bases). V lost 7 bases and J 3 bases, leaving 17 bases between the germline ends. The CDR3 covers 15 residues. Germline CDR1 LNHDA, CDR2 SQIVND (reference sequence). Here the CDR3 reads CASKPGHINTDTQYF. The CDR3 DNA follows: TGTGCCAGTAAACCGGGACACATCAATACAGATACGCAGTATTTT.

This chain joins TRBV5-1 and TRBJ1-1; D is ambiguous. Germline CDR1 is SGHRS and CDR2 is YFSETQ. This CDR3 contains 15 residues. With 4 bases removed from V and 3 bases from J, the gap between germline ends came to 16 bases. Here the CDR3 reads CASSPGLIGDTEAFF. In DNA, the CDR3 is TGCGCCAGCAGCCCCGGACTCATCGGAGACACTGAAGCTTTCTTT. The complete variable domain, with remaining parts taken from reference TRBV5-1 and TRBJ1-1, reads KAGVTQTPRYLIKTRGQQVTLSCSPISGHRSVSWYQQTPGQGLQFLFEYFSETQRNKGNFPGRFSGRQFSNSRSEMNVSTLELGDSALYLCASSPGLIGDTEAFFGQGTRLTVV.

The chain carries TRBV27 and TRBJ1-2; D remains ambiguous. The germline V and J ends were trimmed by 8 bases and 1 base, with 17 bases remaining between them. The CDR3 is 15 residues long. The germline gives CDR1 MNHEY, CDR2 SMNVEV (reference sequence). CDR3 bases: TGTGCCAGCGGGTTTTTGGGCAGGATTAACTATGGCTACACCTTC. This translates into CASGFLGRINYGYTF.

CDR3 sequence reads: CASSRTGGPHEQYF. The CDR3 DNA sequence: TGTGCCAGCAGTCGGACAGGGGGCCCCCACGAGCAGTACTTC. The V gene is TRBV4-2, the J gene TRBJ2-7; 11 bases agree with TRBD1. V was pared by 6 bases and J by 5 bases, with 6 bases of the junction left unmatched. CDR3 size: 14 residues. The germline V gene encodes CDR1 LGHNA and CDR2 YNFKEQ.

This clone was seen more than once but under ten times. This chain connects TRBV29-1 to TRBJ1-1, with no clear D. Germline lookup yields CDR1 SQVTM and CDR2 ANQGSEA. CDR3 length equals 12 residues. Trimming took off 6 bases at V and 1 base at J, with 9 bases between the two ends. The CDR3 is CSVNYRNTEAFF. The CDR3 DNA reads TGCAGCGTCAACTATCGGAACACTGAAGCTTTCTTT. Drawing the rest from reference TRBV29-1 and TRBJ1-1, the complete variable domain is SAVISQKPSRDICQRGTSLTIQCQVDSQVTMMFWYRQQPGQSLTLIATANQGSEATYESGFVIDKFPISRPNLTFSTLTVSNMSPEDSSIYLCSVNYRNTEAFFGQGTRLTVV.

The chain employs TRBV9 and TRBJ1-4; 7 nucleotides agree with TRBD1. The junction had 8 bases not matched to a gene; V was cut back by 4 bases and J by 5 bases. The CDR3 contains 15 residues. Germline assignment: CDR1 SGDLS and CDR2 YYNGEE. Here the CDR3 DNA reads TGTGCCAGCAGCTTCCAGGGGGAACGAAATGAAAAACTGTTTTTT. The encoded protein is CASSFQGERNEKLFF.

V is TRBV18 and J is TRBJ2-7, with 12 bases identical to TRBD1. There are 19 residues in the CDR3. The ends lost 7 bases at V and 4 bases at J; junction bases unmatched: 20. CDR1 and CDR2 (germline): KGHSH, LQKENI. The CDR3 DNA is TGTGCCAGCTTAGCCGCCGGGACAGGGGGCAACGGTCGTACGTACGAGCAGTACTTC. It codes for CASLAAGTGGNGRTYEQYF. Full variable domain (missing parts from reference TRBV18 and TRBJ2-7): NAGVMQNPRHLVRRRGQEARLRCSPMKGHSHVYWYRQLPEEGLKFMVYLQKENIIDESGMPKERFSAEFPKEGPSILRIQQVVRGDSAAYFCASLAAGTGGNGRTYEQYFGPGTRLTVT.

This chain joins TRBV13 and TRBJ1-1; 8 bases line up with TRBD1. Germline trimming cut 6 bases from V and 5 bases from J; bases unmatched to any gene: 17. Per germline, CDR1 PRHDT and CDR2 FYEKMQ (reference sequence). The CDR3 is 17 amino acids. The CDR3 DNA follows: TGTGCCAGCAGTCAACGTCGGGACAGGCAAATTAAGACTGAAGCTTTCTTT. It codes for CASSQRRDRQIKTEAFF.

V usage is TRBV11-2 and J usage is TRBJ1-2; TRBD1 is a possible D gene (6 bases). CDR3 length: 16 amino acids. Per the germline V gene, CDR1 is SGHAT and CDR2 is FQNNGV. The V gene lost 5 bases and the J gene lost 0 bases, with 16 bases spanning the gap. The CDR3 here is CASSPTGTRTNYGYTF. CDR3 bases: TGTGCCAGCAGCCCAACCGGGACAAGAACTAACTATGGCTACACCTTC.

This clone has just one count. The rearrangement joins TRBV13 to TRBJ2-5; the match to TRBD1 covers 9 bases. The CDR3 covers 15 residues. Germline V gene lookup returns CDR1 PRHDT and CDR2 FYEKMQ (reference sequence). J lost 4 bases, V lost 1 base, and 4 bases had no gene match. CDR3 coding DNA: TGTGCCAGCAGCTTAGACAGGGGGCCCGGAGAGACCCAGTACTTC. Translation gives CASSLDRGPGETQYF.

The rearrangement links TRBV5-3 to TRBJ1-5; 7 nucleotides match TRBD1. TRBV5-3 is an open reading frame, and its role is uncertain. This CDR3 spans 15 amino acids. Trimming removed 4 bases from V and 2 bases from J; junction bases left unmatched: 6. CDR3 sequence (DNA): TGTGCCAGAAGCGGCGGGACAGCCGGCAATCAGCCCCAGCATTTT. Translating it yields CARSGGTAGNQPQHF.

The CDR3 spells CASSLAGGDNTEAFF. Written as DNA, the CDR3 is TGCGCCAGCAGCTTGGCGGGAGGGGATAACACTGAAGCTTTCTTT. The gene calls are TRBV5-1 and TRBJ1-1; TRBD1 might be the D (5 bases). The CDR3 is 15 residues long. Trimming took 0 bases from V and 2 from J, leaving 11 bases between them. The germline V gene encodes CDR1 SGHRS and CDR2 YFSETQ.

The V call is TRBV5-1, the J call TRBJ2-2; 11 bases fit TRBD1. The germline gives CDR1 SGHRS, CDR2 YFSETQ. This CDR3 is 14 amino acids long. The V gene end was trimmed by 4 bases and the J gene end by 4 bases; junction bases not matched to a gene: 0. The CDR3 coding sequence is TGCGCCAGCAGCGGACAGGGGGCCACCGGGGAGCTGTTTTTT. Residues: CASSGQGATGELFF.

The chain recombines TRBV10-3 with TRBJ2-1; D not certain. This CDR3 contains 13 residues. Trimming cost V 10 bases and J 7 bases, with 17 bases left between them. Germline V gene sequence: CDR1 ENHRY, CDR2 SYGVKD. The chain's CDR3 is CATPGNLLNEQFF. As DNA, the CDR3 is TGTGCCACCCCAGGTAACCTTTTAAATGAGCAGTTCTTC.

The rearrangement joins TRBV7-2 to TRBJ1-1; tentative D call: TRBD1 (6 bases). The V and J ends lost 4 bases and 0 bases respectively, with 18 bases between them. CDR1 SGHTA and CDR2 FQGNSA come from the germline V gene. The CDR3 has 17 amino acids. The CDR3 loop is CASSSRTDLPMNTEAFF. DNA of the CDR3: TGTGCCAGCAGCTCCCGGACAGACCTCCCAATGAACACTGAAGCTTTCTTT.

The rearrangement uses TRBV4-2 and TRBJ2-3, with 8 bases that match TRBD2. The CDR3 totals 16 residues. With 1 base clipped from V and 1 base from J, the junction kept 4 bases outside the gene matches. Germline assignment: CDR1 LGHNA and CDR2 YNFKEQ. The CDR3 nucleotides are TGTGCCAGCAGCCAAGGTGAACTAGCGGGCACAGATACGCAGTATTTT. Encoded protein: CASSQGELAGTDTQYF.